The 19 T cell receptor beta chains below come from one sample, sequenced in a study of blood T cell repertoires in COVID-19. This table comes from immunoSEQ multiplex PCR, and its TCRdb copy is limited to in-frame clones, with some not included. The sample records around 130,000 clones, less than 90% being singletons. Sequencing was carried out using PBMCs or T cells enriched from blood (not recorded which). The receptors originated from a man aged 25 to 40 who had recovered from COVID-19.

The chain recombines TRBV11-2 with TRBJ1-1, with 8 bases identical to TRBD1. V was pared by 8 bases and J by 8 bases, with 16 bases of the junction left unmatched. CDR3 length: 15 residues. In germline, CDR1 is SGHAT, CDR2 FQNNGV. CDR3 nucleotide sequence: TGTGCCAGCGCAAGACGAAACAGGGGGATGGCGGAAGCTTTCTTT. This sequence encodes CASARRNRGMAEAFF.

The genes are TRBV5-1 and TRBJ2-5; D is unclear. The germline CDR1 and CDR2 sequences are SGHRS and YFSETQ. This CDR3 has 13 amino acids. Trimming pared 2 bases from V and 10 bases from J, leaving 15 bases between. CDR3 residues: CASSFDLISSQYF. The CDR3, as DNA: TGCGCCAGCAGCTTCGACTTGATTTCCAGCCAGTACTTC.

The V call is TRBV11-3, the J call TRBJ2-2; 8 bases match TRBD2. Trimming took 0 bases from V and 1 from J; bases not matched to a gene: 4. The germline CDR1 and CDR2 sequences are SGHNT and YENEEA. The CDR3 totals 17 residues. The CDR3, as DNA: TGTGCCAGCAGCTTAGACCCGGGACTAGAGAACACCGGGGAGCTGTTTTTT. It encodes CASSLDPGLENTGELFF.

V gene TRBV7-3 combines with J gene TRBJ1-1, with D possibly being TRBD1 (6 bases). The V end was cut by 0 bases, the J end by 5 bases, with 13 bases between. The CDR3 contains 15 residues. Germline V lookup: CDR1 SGHTA, CDR2 FQGTGA. In DNA form, the CDR3 reads TGTGCCAGCAGCTTAACGGCGGGGGCGCGAACTGAAGCTTTCTTT. This gives the protein CASSLTAGARTEAFF.

This chain links TRBV29-1 with TRBJ2-5, with 10 bases lining up with TRBD2. This CDR3 contains 16 residues. Germline V lookup: CDR1 SQVTM, CDR2 ANQGSEA. V lost 3 bases, J lost 0 bases, and 7 bases stayed unmatched. This chain's CDR3 is CSVEWTSGVYQETQYF. CDR3 nucleotide sequence: TGCAGCGTTGAGTGGACTAGCGGAGTGTACCAAGAGACCCAGTACTTC.

This clone was detected only once. The chain recombines TRBV9 with TRBJ2-5; possible D gene TRBD2, 5 bases. V lost 6 bases and J 5 bases, leaving 20 bases between the germline ends. Looked up from germline, CDR1 is SGDLS and CDR2 is YYNGEE. The CDR3 is made up of 15 amino acids. The CDR3 nucleotides are TGTGCCAGCACAACCGGCGGGCTAGCATCTGAGACCCAGTACTTC. Its protein is CASTTGGLASETQYF.

This clone has only one observation. CDR3 DNA sequence: TGTGCCACCAGTGAGAGCGGGAAGTACACCGGGGAGCTGTTTTTT. Its translation: CATSESGKYTGELFF. The chain is built from TRBV24-1 and TRBJ2-2; 7 bases fit TRBD2. Germline V lookup: CDR1 KGHDR, CDR2 SFDVKD. The V and J ends lost 4 bases and 3 bases, in that order; junction bases with no gene match: 4. This CDR3 is built from 15 residues.

This CDR3 reads CASSYEGNTEAFF. The CDR3 DNA sequence: TGTGCCAGCAGTTACGAGGGGAACACTGAAGCTTTCTTT. This rearrangement joins TRBV6-5 to TRBJ1-1; D not certain. CDR3 length: 13 residues. Germline lookup yields CDR1 MNHEY and CDR2 SVGAGI. The germline V and J ends were trimmed by 2 bases and 1 base, with 5 bases remaining between them.

J is TRBJ1-1 and V is TRBV6-5; D may be TRBD1 (6 bases). The CDR3 spans 15 residues. Trimming took 6 bases from V and 2 from J, leaving 16 bases between them. Germline V lookup: CDR1 MNHEY, CDR2 SVGAGI. CDR3 protein: CASRPPGTPNTEAFF. For the CDR3, the DNA is TGTGCCAGCAGACCTCCCGGGACACCAAACACTGAAGCTTTCTTT.

This CDR3 is CASSSDRGSDSPLHF. The CDR3 DNA follows: TGTGCCAGCAGTAGTGACAGGGGATCGGATTCACCCCTCCACTTT. The gene calls are TRBV6-5 and TRBJ1-6; 8 bases match TRBD1. Trimming removed 5 bases from V and 8 bases from J; junction bases left unmatched: 8. CDR1 and CDR2 (germline): MNHEY, SVGAGI. The CDR3 length is 15 residues.

The rearrangement uses TRBV9 and TRBJ2-2; D gene unclear. The germline CDR1 and CDR2 sequences are SGDLS and YYNGEE. The CDR3 is 14 amino acids. Trimming pared 3 bases from V and 3 bases from J, leaving 9 bases between. The CDR3 sequence is CASSALTDTGELFF. The CDR3, as DNA: TGTGCCAGCAGCGCCTTAACGGACACCGGGGAGCTGTTTTTT.

The chain links TRBV6-5 to TRBJ1-5; 9 positions match TRBD1. Losses at the gene ends were 7 bases for V and 5 bases for J; bases not matched to a gene: 9. CDR3 length equals 15 residues. Looked up from germline, CDR1 is MNHEY and CDR2 is SVGAGI. The CDR3 DNA reads as TGTGCCAGCACAGGGGGGACAGGGCGAGATCAGCCCCAGCATTTT. It codes for CASTGGTGRDQPQHF.

This clone was seen a handful of times. The J gene is TRBJ2-1, the V gene TRBV5-1; 8 bases are a match to TRBD1. With V trimmed by 0 bases and J by 4 bases, 6 bases remained unmatched. The germline gives CDR1 SGHRS, CDR2 YFSETQ. The CDR3 totals 16 residues. CDR3 DNA sequence: TGCGCCAGCAGCTTGGCCTCGGGACAGGTGTACAATGAGCAGTTCTTC. It codes for CASSLASGQVYNEQFF.

The genes are TRBV29-1 and TRBJ2-3; 11 bases agree with TRBD2. Germline trimming cut 4 bases from V and 11 bases from J; bases unmatched to any gene: 5. CDR1 and CDR2 from the germline V gene are SQVTM and ANQGSEA. The CDR3 loop spans 12 amino acids. The CDR3 is CSVGGTSGKQYF. CDR3 nucleotide sequence: TGCAGCGTTGGTGGGACTAGCGGTAAGCAGTATTTT.

J is TRBJ1-4 and V is TRBV19; D might be TRBD1 (6 bases). The CDR3 length is 16 residues. V was shortened by 5 bases and J by 0 bases, with 13 bases between the two germline ends. The germline V gene encodes CDR1 LNHDA and CDR2 SQIVND (reference sequence). CDR3 residues: CASSATGTATNEKLFF. The DNA for the CDR3 is TGTGCCAGTAGTGCCACAGGGACCGCAACTAATGAAAAACTGTTTTTT.

In nucleotides, the CDR3 is TGTGCCAGCAGCCTGCGACTAGCGGGAGGGGAGAATGAGCAGTTCTTC. This gives the protein CASSLRLAGGENEQFF. The gene calls are TRBV9 and TRBJ2-1; TRBD2 matches at 14 bases. This CDR3 is 16 amino acids long. Germline CDR1 reads SGDLS; CDR2 reads YYNGEE. V lost 4 bases and J lost 7; bases outside the gene matches: 7.

This chain joins TRBV12-5 and TRBJ1-5; no clear D gene. This CDR3 is built from 13 residues. The germline V and J ends were trimmed by 0 bases and 10 bases, with 10 bases remaining between them. Germline V gene sequence: CDR1 LGHNT, CDR2 FRNRAP. The CDR3 region is CASGLVTAEPQHF. Written as DNA, the CDR3 is TGTGCTAGTGGTTTGGTAACAGCGGAACCCCAGCATTTT.

This chain links TRBV7-8 with TRBJ1-1; 10 positions agree with TRBD1. The germline gives CDR1 SGHVS, CDR2 FQNEAQ. V lost 5 bases to trimming and J lost 0 bases; unmatched junction nucleotides: 6. This CDR3 region has 16 residues. CDR3 protein: CASSTRTGGMNTEAFF. DNA of the CDR3: TGTGCCAGCAGCACAAGGACAGGGGGTATGAACACTGAAGCTTTCTTT.

The chain is built from TRBV14 and TRBJ2-1; the match to TRBD2 covers 9 bases. The CDR3 sequence is 15 residues long. The J segment lost 0 bases and the V segment lost 5 bases, leaving 2 bases of the junction unmatched. Germline CDR1 SGHDN, CDR2 FVKESK. The CDR3 reads CASSILAGSYNEQFF. CDR3 sequence (DNA): TGTGCCAGCAGCATACTAGCGGGCTCCTACAATGAGCAGTTCTTC. Full variable domain (outside the CDR3, taken from reference TRBV14 and TRBJ2-1): EAGVTQFPSHSVIEKGQTVTLRCDPISGHDNLYWYRRVMGKEIKFLLHFVKESKQDESGMPNNRFLAERTGGTYSTLKVQPAELEDSGVYFCASSILAGSYNEQFFGPGTRLTVL.